The clone carrying this T cell receptor beta chain appeared a few times. The antigen is not known. This may arise from a read error, as a much more abundant clone is one base away. This CDR3 is 15 amino acids long. The germline V gene encodes CDR1 SGHAT and CDR2 FQNNGV. Time point meaning: newly diagnosed GD, antithyroid drugs for less than 3 months. Isolated PBMC RNA provided the starting material for the TCR library. This record comes from a study of regulatory T cells in long-lasting Graves disease. Looking at the study overall: Antithyroid drugs had been taken under 3 months by newly diagnosed Graves' patients.

Construction of the TCR beta libraries employed iRepertoire HTBI primers in conjunction with Arm-PCR of CDR3 regions. In TCRdb, the multiplex PCR reads were re-called with MiXCR into one record per CDR3 protein. The data hold almost 450,000 distinct CDR3 sequences, with less than 20% observed a single time. Whole-study results and caveats: New patients shared roughly 1,000 public clonotypes, and persistent patients shared more, with under 3,500. Segments TRBV28, TRBJ1-2 and TRBJ2-5 showed preferential usage in persistent disease.

This sample was shared with a second study, whose subject was T cells in Graves' hyperthyroidism and ophthalmopathy. As reported in that work: Exclusion criteria comprised uncontrolled infection, other autoimmune disease, pregnancy or lactation.

The TCR comes from a woman aged 25 to 39 with Graves disease. Here the sequenced sample was peripheral blood mononuclear cells (PBMCs), taken at new diagnosis, from a patient treated with antithyroid drugs. The V call is TRBV11-2, the J call TRBJ2-1, with 7 bases that match TRBD1. CDR3: CAGSSQMGQLSWQFF. The CDR3 DNA is TGTGCCGGCAGCTCCCAGATGGGACAGCTCTCGTGGCAGTTCTTC.